This TCR beta chain was identified in a study of beta chain features in type 1 diabetes. At the level of the study: Examination covered roughly 100,000,000 sorted cells spanning all samples. Study-level points and caveats: Shorter TCRB CDR3s, moderately but significantly so, marked every one of the four CD4+ subsets in Type 1 diabetes patients.

CD4+ naive, central memory, regulatory and stem cell-like memory cells were sorted via CD45RO/CCR7/CD25/CD127/CD95/CD27. The V and J ends lost 6 bases and 5 bases, in that order; junction bases with no gene match: 10. The CDR3 is 16 amino acids. CDR1 and CDR2 (germline): SGHVS, FQNEAQ. Expressed TCRB transcripts were sequenced after all isolated RNA was converted to cDNA. TCRdb keeps only in-frame clones here, not all; method: immunoSEQ multiplex PCR. This sample has 160,000 or so clones, with around 9.7% found just once. Points on this clone: Antigen unknown.

The sample taken for sequencing was central memory CD4+ T cells from blood. The receptor's source is a woman in her thirties with type 1 diabetes. The rearrangement uses TRBV7-8 and TRBJ2-2; 9 positions agree with TRBD2. Here the CDR3 DNA reads TGTGCCAGCAGACTCCGAGCGGGAGGAGGTACCGGGGAGCTGTTTTTT. It yields the protein CASRLRAGGGTGELFF.